This passage covers 14 T cell receptor beta chains from one sample sequenced in a study of molecular identifiers for immune sequencing clone quantification. From the PCR reads, TCRdb called clonotypes with MiXCR, one entry per CDR3 protein. The profile shows about 500,000 distinct CDR3 sequences, under 30% of them singletons. The sequenced material came from naive CD8+ T cells from blood, with Jurkat cell RNA spiked in. Subset: FACS-sorted CD8+CD4-CCR7+CD45RA+ naive T cells. The source is a human donor in good health. Some libraries in this study had Jurkat cell RNA spiked in.

The chain joins TRBV28 to TRBJ1-1; the D is unclear. This CDR3 is built from 14 residues. Germline V CDR1 and CDR2: MDHEN, SYDVKM. V was clipped by 5 bases and J by 3 bases, with 13 bases between them. The CDR3 loop reads CASSHTNLYTEAFF. CDR3 coding DNA: TGTGCCAGCAGTCACACCAACCTCTACACTGAAGCTTTCTTT.

This sequence joins TRBV28 and TRBJ1-6; D gene ambiguous. This CDR3 is built from 14 residues. The germline V gene has CDR1 MDHEN and CDR2 SYDVKM. Trimming shortened V by 8 bases and J by 5 bases, and 13 bases separated the two germline ends. CDR3 amino acids: CASGVGRHNSPLHF. The CDR3 DNA follows: TGTGCCAGCGGCGTCGGACGGCATAATTCACCCCTCCACTTT.

The chain joins TRBV27 to TRBJ2-2; the D gene is possibly TRBD2 (6 bases). CDR3 length: 14 amino acids. Between the trimmed V and J ends, which lost 5 bases and 3 bases, there was a span of 10 bases. Germline V gene data show CDR1 as MNHEY and CDR2 as SMNVEV (reference sequence). The CDR3 protein is CASSPGLHTGELFF. The CDR3 DNA follows: TGTGCCAGCAGTCCGGGACTTCACACCGGGGAGCTGTTTTTT.

Worth noting for this clonotype: A much larger clone differs by one base, so this may be a read error. The J gene is TRBJ2-5, the V gene TRBV29-1, with 10 bases aligning to TRBD1. V was pared by 7 bases and J by 4 bases, with 12 bases of the junction left unmatched. This CDR3 has 15 amino acids. Germline V gives CDR1 SQVTM, CDR2 ANQGSEA. The DNA of the CDR3 is TGCAGCGGTCCCGGGACAGGGGATTTGGGAGAGACCCAGTACTTC. It specifies CSGPGTGDLGETQYF.

In this sample, this clonotype turned up many times. The chain joins TRBV7-9 to TRBJ1-1; D not certain. The germline V gene has CDR1 SEHNR and CDR2 FQNEAQ (reference sequence). CDR3 length equals 14 residues. The V end was cut by 7 bases, the J end by 1 base, with 13 bases between. DNA of the CDR3: TGTGCCAGCATCGCCTCCCCGGCGAACACTGAAGCTTTCTTT. Protein: CASIASPANTEAFF.

V is TRBV19 and J is TRBJ2-7, with 9 nucleotides matching TRBD2. CDR3 length equals 15 residues. CDR1 and CDR2 (germline): LNHDA, SQIVND (reference sequence). With 6 bases clipped from V and 2 bases from J, the junction kept 8 bases outside the gene matches. CDR3 sequence (DNA): TGTGCCAGTAGCCCCGGTCAGCGGGGGGCCTACGAGCAGTACTTC. This codes for CASSPGQRGAYEQYF.

V and J are TRBV3-1 and TRBJ1-2; no clear D. The CDR3 length is 15 residues. The germline V gene encodes CDR1 LGHDT and CDR2 YNNKEL (reference sequence). The V gene lost 1 base and the J gene lost 2 bases, with 11 bases spanning the gap. The CDR3 loop is CASSQVSELNYGYTF. The DNA of the CDR3 is TGTGCCAGCAGCCAAGTCTCGGAGTTAAACTATGGCTACACCTTC.

This clonotype was counted a few times. An end of the junction differs from the germline gene, which may be a read error. The V gene is TRBV7-9, the J gene TRBJ1-2; TRBD1 matches 8 bases. This CDR3 comprises 15 residues. The germline V gene encodes CDR1 SEHNR and CDR2 FQNEAQ (reference sequence). CDR3 nucleotides: TGTGTCAGCAGCCCAGGGACAGGTGGATACTATGGCTACACCTTC. Its translation is CVSSPGTGGYYGYTF.

V usage is TRBV27 and J usage is TRBJ1-2; 7 bases are a match to TRBD1. The CDR3 is 18 residues long. Trimming took 5 bases from V and 6 from J; bases not matched to a gene: 21. Germline V gene data show CDR1 as MNHEY and CDR2 as SMNVEV (reference sequence). Here the CDR3 reads CASSLYLLSPDRVDGYTF. CDR3 coding DNA: TGTGCCAGCAGTCTATATCTCCTGTCCCCCGACAGGGTGGATGGCTACACCTTC.

This clonotype came up many times. V and J are TRBV30 and TRBJ1-2; D is unclear. Germline V gene data show CDR1 as GTSNPN and CDR2 as SVGIG (reference sequence). This CDR3 has 13 amino acids. Trimming removed 2 bases from V and 6 bases from J, with 13 bases in between. In DNA, the CDR3 is TGTGCCTGGAGTTTCCGTGAAGGAGATGGCTACACCTTC. This codes for CAWSFREGDGYTF. Drawing the rest from reference TRBV30 and TRBJ1-2, the complete variable domain is SQTIHQWPATLVQPVGSPLSLECTVEGTSNPNLYWYRQAAGRGLQLLFYSVGIGQISSEVPQNLSASRPQDRQFILSSKKLLLSDSGFYLCAWSFREGDGYTFGSGTRLTVV.

Many counts were recorded for this clonotype. The chain combines TRBV29-1 with TRBJ2-2, with D unclear. The germline V and J ends were trimmed by 5 bases and 0 bases, with 7 bases remaining between them. The CDR3 is 13 residues long. Germline assignment: CDR1 SQVTM and CDR2 ANQGSEA. DNA of the CDR3: TGCAGCGTTCGGCAATCGAACACCGGGGAGCTGTTTTTT. Translating it yields CSVRQSNTGELFF.

For the CDR3, the DNA is TGCAGTGCTAGAGTCGCCGGGGTGCAGTACTTC. Translation: CSARVAGVQYF. The chain joins TRBV20-1 to TRBJ2-7; the D gene is possibly TRBD2 (5 bases). Germline V CDR1 and CDR2: DFQATT, SNEGSKA (reference sequence). Trimming took off 1 base at V and 9 bases at J, with 10 bases between the two ends. The CDR3 has 11 residues.

The rearrangement links TRBV28 to TRBJ1-6, with D unclear. V was shortened by 6 bases and J by 0 bases, with 9 bases between the two germline ends. Germline V gene data show CDR1 as MDHEN and CDR2 as SYDVKM. CDR3 size: 15 residues. CDR3 amino acids: CASSPRGSYNSPLHF. CDR3 coding DNA: TGTGCCAGCAGCCCCCGTGGCTCCTATAATTCACCCCTCCACTTT.

This clonotype has just a few counts. The chain recombines TRBV27 with TRBJ2-7; D is possibly TRBD2 (5 bases). The ends were cut back, 3 bases at V and 6 bases at J, with 24 bases in the middle. The CDR3 consists of 17 residues. Germline CDR1 MNHEY, CDR2 SMNVEV (reference sequence). CDR3 DNA sequence: TGTGCCAGCAGTTTTTCTCTCATCCCGCGGGCGGGTAGCGAGCAGTACTTC. Protein sequence: CASSFSLIPRAGSEQYF.